These T cell receptor beta chains were read from a single sample in a study of blood T cell repertoires in COVID-19. The repertoire was sequenced with immunoSEQ multiplex PCR; TCRdb's copy has only in-frame clones and lacks some. The data hold about 370,000 clones, with roughly 90% observed a single time. Sequenced sample: peripheral blood. Receptors were obtained from a woman aged 30 to 39 with COVID-19, enrolled during active disease. Both conserved end residues are part of each CDR3. D genes are given only for firm matches. The size of a clone is reported for some rows only, either as once, few or many, or as a class for expanded clones.

v_gene	j_gene	d_gene	abundance	CDR3aa	CDR3nt
TRBV11-2	TRBJ1-1	NA	NA	CASSRTGGIGTEAFF	TGTGCCAGCAGCAGAACGGGGGGGATCGGTACTGAAGCTTTCTTT
TRBV28	TRBJ2-4	TRBD1	NA	CASSPQTGKDIQYF	TGTGCCAGCAGTCCCCAGACAGGGAAAGACATTCAGTACTTC
TRBV19	TRBJ2-3	TRBD1	NA	CASSARQGGADTQYF	TGTGCCAGTAGTGCCCGACAGGGGGGGGCAGATACGCAGTATTTT
TRBV19	TRBJ2-1	NA	NA	CASSIAQGGPLNEQFF	TGTGCCAGTAGTATAGCACAGGGAGGGCCATTAAATGAGCAGTTCTTC
TRBV6-5	TRBJ2-2	NA	few	CASGQGTGELFF	TGTGCCAGCGGGCAGGGAACCGGGGAGCTGTTTTTT
TRBV6-2/TRBV6-3	TRBJ2-3	TRBD1	once	CASSYTTGTGSTDTQYF	TGTGCCAGCAGTTACACTACCGGGACAGGGAGCACAGATACGCAGTATTTT
TRBV6-2/TRBV6-3	TRBJ2-3	TRBD2	NA	CASSSGQGIFGLAGTDTQYF	TGTGCCAGCAGTTCTGGACAGGGAATTTTCGGACTAGCGGGCACAGATACGCAGTATTTT
TRBV2	TRBJ2-3	NA	NA	CASSVSLSDTQYF	TGTGCCAGCAGTGTATCGCTAAGTGATACGCAGTATTTT
TRBV5-6	TRBJ2-1	NA	NA	CASSLGVADNEQFF	TGTGCCAGCAGCTTGGGGGTAGCGGACAATGAGCAGTTCTTC
TRBV11-2	TRBJ1-2	NA	NA	CASSLFGGANYGYTF	TGTGCCAGCAGCTTATTTGGGGGCGCCAACTATGGCTACACCTTC
TRBV5-4	TRBJ2-1	TRBD2	NA	CASSFSGVDYNEQFF	TGTGCCAGCAGCTTTAGCGGGGTAGACTACAATGAGCAGTTCTTC